Listed below are T cell receptor beta chains from one sample, sequenced in a study of memory CD4+ T cells and cytomegalovirus serostatus. TCRdb's table, derived via immunoSEQ multiplex PCR, lists solely in-frame clones and lacks some. The sample shows 56,000 or so clones, around 78% of them seen only once. The sample comprised memory CD4+ T cells from blood. Every receptor here comes from an adult in good health and CMV-seronegative. CDR3s include the opening cysteine and the closing phenylalanine or tryptophan. A D gene is named only where the DNA matches it firmly. Clone sizes are given selectively: once, few, many, or a class where the clone is expanded.

v_call,clone_size,j_call,d_call,cdr3_nt,cdr3_aa
TRBV19,few,TRBJ1-3,-,TGTGCCAGTAGTATGGGGCGGGCCTCTGGAAACACCATATATTTT,CASSMGRASGNTIYF
TRBV5-6,-,TRBJ2-7,TRBD1,TGTGCCAGCAGCGTGACAGGGGGCTCCTACGAGCAGTACTTC,CASSVTGGSYEQYF
TRBV6-5,once,TRBJ2-2,-,TGTGCCAGCAGTTACTGGCAGGTGGCCGGGGAGCTGTTTTTT,CASSYWQVAGELFF
TRBV19,-,TRBJ2-7,TRBD1,TGTGCCAGTAGTATAATTCAGGGGGAAAAGCAGTACTTC,CASSIIQGEKQYF
TRBV5-5,-,TRBJ2-2,-,TGTGCCAGCAGCTTGAAGAACACCGGGGAGCTGTTTTTT,CASSLKNTGELFF
TRBV5-1,-,TRBJ2-1,-,TGCGCCAGCAGCCAGCAGGCTAGCTTAAATGAGCAGTTCTTC,CASSQQASLNEQFF
TRBV30,once,TRBJ2-3,-,TGTGCCTGGAGTGTTGGGGGCGCAGATACGCAGTATTTT,CAWSVGGADTQYF
TRBV30,-,TRBJ2-2,-,TGTGCCTGGTTGGGGCCGGGGGGCCGTCCCGGGGAGCTGTTTTTT,CAWLGPGGRPGELFF
TRBV9,-,TRBJ2-3,-,TGTGCCAGCAGCCCCCGACCTCTAGGGACAGATACGCAGTATTTT,CASSPRPLGTDTQYF
TRBV5-1,-,TRBJ1-4,-,TGCGCCAGCAGCTTGGATGCAGGGCCTGAAAAACTGTTTTTT,CASSLDAGPEKLFF
TRBV7-6,-,TRBJ1-6,-,TGTGCCAGCAGCCCTCGGCTCAATTCACCCCTCCACTTT,CASSPRLNSPLHF
TRBV27,-,TRBJ2-1,TRBD2,TGTGCCAGCAGTTTGAGAGGGACTATCTACAATGAGCAGTTCTTC,CASSLRGTIYNEQFF
TRBV5-1,once,TRBJ2-5,-,TGCGCCAGCATGGGGCCGAAGCAAGAGACCCAGTACTTC,CASMGPKQETQYF
TRBV30,-,TRBJ1-1,TRBD1,TGTGCCTGGAGTGGGATCGACAGGGGGGCCTCAGCTTTCTTT,CAWSGIDRGASAFF
TRBV28,-,TRBJ2-7,TRBD2,TGTGCCAGCAGTAGCGGACTAGCGGGTCAATTTTACGAGCAGTACTTC,CASSSGLAGQFYEQYF
TRBV30,-,TRBJ1-1,-,TGTGCCTGGAGATCTCGGTGGGCAACTGAAGCTTTCTTT,CAWRSRWATEAFF
TRBV6-6,-,TRBJ1-5,TRBD1,TGTGCCAGCAGAAGAACCGGGACAGGGACCGGCCAGCCCCAGCATTTT,CASRRTGTGTGQPQHF
TRBV7-2,once,TRBJ2-3,TRBD2,TGTGCCAGCAGCTCACTAGCGGGGGGGACCCTGTCCGGCACAGATACGCAGTATTTT,CASSSLAGGTLSGTDTQYF
TRBV28,-,TRBJ1-5,-,TGTGCCAGCAGTTTATCTGGCAATCAGCCCCAGCATTTT,CASSLSGNQPQHF
TRBV7-2,-,TRBJ2-7,-,TGTGCCAGCAGCTTAGGCAGATCCTACGAGCAGTACTTC,CASSLGRSYEQYF
TRBV2,-,TRBJ2-2,-,TGTGCCAGCTCCAGGGATTTTACCGGGGAGCTGTTTTTT,CASSRDFTGELFF